These 25 T cell receptor beta chains were sequenced from one sample in a study of cytotoxic CD8 clonotypes in ibrutinib-treated CLL. Sequencing was performed with immunoSEQ multiplex PCR; in TCRdb, only in-frame clones are kept and a portion is missing. The table shows tens of thousands of clones, with 45% to 70% occurring only once. This specimen was PBMCs, taken after 24 months of ibrutinib treatment. The origin of the receptors is a human donor with chronic lymphocytic leukemia.

The chain couples TRBV7-9 to TRBJ2-1, with 7 bases matching TRBD1. CDR1 is SEHNR and CDR2 is FQNEAQ in the germline V gene (reference sequence). The CDR3 sequence is 15 residues long. V shed 5 bases and J 6 bases; nucleotides not matched to a gene: 10. DNA of the CDR3: TGTGCCAGCAGCCCAAGACAGGGCGCAGGCAATGAGCAGTTCTTC. Translated, it gives CASSPRQGAGNEQFF.

This CDR3 reads CSVAPGTSPQLNTGELFF. DNA of the CDR3: TGCAGCGTTGCCCCCGGGACTAGTCCGCAATTGAACACCGGGGAGCTGTTTTTT. The rearrangement links TRBV29-1 to TRBJ2-2; 8 bases line up with TRBD2. Germline loops: CDR1 SQVTM, CDR2 ANQGSEA. The CDR3 sequence is 18 residues long. J gave up 1 base and V 4 bases, and 14 bases lay outside the gene matches.

This clone was detected only a few times. The chain is built from TRBV11-3 and TRBJ2-7, with a weak D call TRBD1 (6 bases). The V end was cut by 0 bases, the J end by 5 bases, with 8 bases between. The CDR3 extends over 13 amino acids. The germline V gene has CDR1 SGHNT and CDR2 YENEEA. This CDR3 is CASSLDRQDEQYF. For the CDR3, the DNA is TGTGCCAGCAGCTTAGATCGACAGGACGAGCAGTACTTC.

The table lists this clone with a count of one. CDR3 loop: CASSLGTSEQETQYF. CDR3 sequence (DNA): TGTGCCAGCAGCTTGGGGACTAGCGAACAAGAGACCCAGTACTTC. The chain uses TRBV11-2 and TRBJ2-5; 10 nucleotides line up with TRBD2. Germline V gene data show CDR1 as SGHAT and CDR2 as FQNNGV. Trimming at V came to 3 bases and at J to 2 bases, leaving 3 bases not matched to a gene. The CDR3 is made up of 15 amino acids.

The chain is built from TRBV5-5 and TRBJ1-4; 9 bases are a match to TRBD1. V trimming: 4 bases; J trimming: 6 bases; junction bases outside the gene matches: 7. This CDR3 spans 15 amino acids. Per germline, CDR1 SGHKS and CDR2 YYEKEE (reference sequence). The CDR3 here is CASSLMGQGYEKLFF. In DNA, the CDR3 is TGTGCCAGCAGCCTTATGGGACAGGGATATGAAAAACTGTTTTTT. Full variable domain (missing parts from reference TRBV5-5 and TRBJ1-4): DAGVTQSPTHLIKTRGQQVTLRCSPISGHKSVSWYQQVLGQGPQFIFQYYEKEERGRGNFPDRFSARQFPNYSSELNVNALLLGDSALYLCASSLMGQGYEKLFFGSGTQLSVL.

This sequence joins TRBV5-1 and TRBJ2-1, with D uncertain. The CDR3 spans 16 residues. Deletions cut 4 bases from V and 9 bases from J, with 23 bases between. Per germline, CDR1 SGHRS and CDR2 YFSETQ. CDR3 protein: CASSPRPPAPIGEQFF. In DNA form, the CDR3 reads TGCGCCAGCAGCCCCCGACCCCCCGCTCCTATCGGTGAGCAGTTCTTC.

V usage is TRBV28 and J usage is TRBJ2-3, with 12 nucleotides matching TRBD1. There are 17 residues in the CDR3. V dropped 5 bases and J dropped 0; count of bases not matched to a gene: 6. The V gene's germline CDR1 is MDHEN and CDR2 SYDVKM. The chain's CDR3 is CASSGTGGGSSTDTQYF. CDR3 nucleotides: TGTGCCAGCAGTGGGACAGGGGGCGGTTCTAGCACAGATACGCAGTATTTT.

The chain combines TRBV7-9 with TRBJ1-5; no clear D. There are 14 residues in the CDR3. Germline assignment: CDR1 SEHNR and CDR2 FQNEAQ (reference sequence). Trimming took off 3 bases at V and 6 bases at J, with 12 bases between the two ends. The CDR3 reads CASSFIGSGQPQHF. The CDR3 bases are TGTGCCAGCAGCTTCATAGGGTCGGGTCAGCCCCAGCATTTT.

The gene calls are TRBV5-4 and TRBJ1-6, with D maybe TRBD1 (6 bases). CDR1 and CDR2 (germline): SGHNT, YYREEE (reference sequence). CDR3 size: 14 residues. With 0 bases removed from V and 8 bases from J, the gap between germline ends came to 9 bases. The CDR3 DNA reads TGTGCCAGCAGCTTGGGGGGGCGGGATTCACCCCTCCACTTT. Translating gives CASSLGGRDSPLHF.

The rearrangement uses TRBV7-2 and TRBJ1-5; D remains unclear. CDR3 length equals 12 residues. Germline CDR1 reads SGHTA; CDR2 reads FQGNSA. V was cut by 2 bases and J by 6 bases, with 5 bases left in between. CDR3 DNA: TGTGCCAGCAGCTTATACTCTCAGCCCCAGCATTTT. Protein: CASSLYSQPQHF.

This chain links TRBV7-2 with TRBJ2-6; a possible D gene is TRBD1 (6 bases). Germline assignment: CDR1 SGHTA and CDR2 FQGNSA. Trimming took 4 bases from V and 4 from J, leaving 8 bases between them. This CDR3 contains 14 residues. The CDR3 nucleotides read TGTGCCAGCAGCTCCACAGGGGGGGCCAACGTCCTGACTTTC. Amino acids: CASSSTGGANVLTF.

The chain has TRBV2 and TRBJ1-6, with D uncertain. Germline CDR1 SNHLY, CDR2 FYNNEI. V was shortened by 10 bases and J by 7 bases, with 17 bases between the two germline ends. The CDR3 runs to 14 residues. CDR3 sequence (DNA): TGTGCCACCCGGAGCCCGTACCCCAATTCACCCCTCCACTTT. It yields the protein CATRSPYPNSPLHF. Drawing the rest from reference TRBV2 and TRBJ1-6, the complete variable domain is EPEVTQTPSHQVTQMGQEVILRCVPISNHLYFYWYRQILGQKVEFLVSFYNNEISEKSEIFDDQFSVERPDGSNFTLKIRSTKLEDSAMYFCATRSPYPNSPLHFGNGTRLTVT.

This clone was counted ten times or more. The chain has TRBV5-6 and TRBJ1-1, with 7 bases lining up with TRBD1. Unmatched junction bases numbered 6, after V lost 0 bases and J lost 7 bases. The CDR3 spans 14 residues. Germline V gives CDR1 SGHDT, CDR2 YYEEEE. CDR3 in DNA: TGTGCCAGCAGCTTGGCCGGCGGGACAGATGAAGCTTTCTTT. Protein: CASSLAGGTDEAFF.

The chain uses TRBV5-6 and TRBJ1-1; TRBD1 aligns across 9 bases. In germline, CDR1 is SGHDT, CDR2 YYEEEE. The CDR3 loop spans 15 amino acids. The ends lost 6 bases at V and 6 bases at J; junction bases unmatched: 12. CDR3 coding DNA: TGTGCCAGCACCGGGACAGGGACCCCCTGGGCTGAAGCTTTCTTT. This encodes CASTGTGTPWAEAFF.

J is TRBJ1-5 and V is TRBV9, with D perhaps matching TRBD1 (5 bases). The CDR3 is made up of 15 amino acids. V was shortened by 6 bases and J by 5 bases, with 18 bases between the two germline ends. Looked up from germline, CDR1 is SGDLS and CDR2 is YYNGEE. CDR3 bases: TGTGCCAGCAACCCGGGGGGAAGTCGGGATCAGCCCCAGCATTTT. This translates into CASNPGGSRDQPQHF.

This clone was counted between two and nine times. This chain uses TRBV10-2 with TRBJ2-7, with a weak D call TRBD1 (5 bases). Germline V gene data show CDR1 as WSHSY and CDR2 as SAAADI. This CDR3 has 14 residues. V gave up 4 bases and J gave up 3 bases, with 13 bases separating them. CDR3 sequence (DNA): TGCGCCAGCAGTGTAACAGGCAGTAACTACGAGCAGTACTTC. Translated, it gives CASSVTGSNYEQYF.

This clone was observed a single time. This chain uses TRBV5-1 with TRBJ2-1; D unclear. Trimming removed 4 bases at V and 4 bases at J, with 6 bases between. The CDR3 covers 12 residues. CDR1 SGHRS and CDR2 YFSETQ come from the germline V gene. In DNA, the CDR3 is TGCGCCAGCAGCCTGCTGTACAATGAGCAGTTCTTC. Amino acids: CASSLLYNEQFF.

V is TRBV6-1 and J is TRBJ2-2; D gene unclear. Trimming left V 2 bases short and J 6 bases short, with 7 bases between. The germline CDR1 and CDR2 sequences are MNHNS and SASEGT. This CDR3 contains 13 residues. In nucleotides, the CDR3 is TGTGCCAGCAGTGAATTTCAGCCCGGGGAGCTGTTTTTT. This translates into CASSEFQPGELFF.

This clone was detected many times. The chain is built from TRBV2 and TRBJ1-5; D might be TRBD1 (5 bases). V dropped 4 bases and J dropped 7 bases, with 17 bases sitting between them. Germline V gene data show CDR1 as SNHLY and CDR2 as FYNNEI. There are 15 residues in the CDR3. DNA for the CDR3: TGTGCCAGCAGTGGTGGGGGACCTGGCCGGCAGCCCCAGCATTTT. Protein: CASSGGGPGRQPQHF.

This chain connects TRBV13 to TRBJ2-7; TRBD1 aligns across 9 bases. Trimming at V came to 5 bases and at J to 7 bases, leaving 12 bases not matched to a gene. In germline, CDR1 is PRHDT, CDR2 FYEKMQ (reference sequence). This CDR3 region has 15 residues. CDR3 in amino acids: CASSLAGTGSYEQYV. The CDR3 DNA is TGTGCCAGCAGCCTCGCCGGGACAGGGTCATATGAGCAGTACGTC.

The chain recombines TRBV7-9 with TRBJ2-1; D could derive from TRBD1 or TRBD2 (6 bases each). The V end was cut by 5 bases, the J end by 4 bases, with 18 bases between. Looked up from germline, CDR1 is SEHNR and CDR2 is FQNEAQ (reference sequence). The CDR3 runs 16 residues. CDR3 nucleotides: TGTGCCAGCAGCCCCCAGTTGAGGGGGGTTTACAATGAGCAGTTCTTC. Protein product: CASSPQLRGVYNEQFF.

The chain links TRBV6-1 to TRBJ1-2; D is unclear. The CDR3 runs to 13 residues. The V gene's germline CDR1 is MNHNS and CDR2 SASEGT. The V and J ends lost 5 bases and 4 bases respectively, with 11 bases between them. As DNA, the CDR3 is TGTGCCAGCAGTCGATCAGAAGTCTATGGCTACACCTTC. Its translation: CASSRSEVYGYTF.

The rearrangement uses TRBV19 and TRBJ2-7; D may be TRBD1 (5 bases). Trimming stripped 10 bases from V and 3 bases from J, with 16 bases between. The CDR3 is made up of 13 amino acids. Germline V lookup: CDR1 LNHDA, CDR2 SQIVND (reference sequence). CDR3 amino acids: CATSQAASYEQYF. The CDR3 region has the DNA TGTGCCACCTCACAGGCGGCTAGCTACGAGCAGTACTTC.

V usage is TRBV21-1 and J usage is TRBJ1-1. TRBV21-1 is shown as a pseudogene. The CDR3 sequence is 13 residues long. The CDR3: CANLGKLNTEAFF. The CDR3, as DNA: TGTGCCAACCTCGGGAAGCTGAACACTGAAGCTTTCTTT.

In its sample, this clone was seen a few times. This sequence joins TRBV7-6 and TRBJ2-3; tentative D call: TRBD1 (5 bases). This CDR3 comprises 13 residues. V was cut by 5 bases and J by 4 bases, with 10 bases left in between. Germline loops: CDR1 SGHVS, CDR2 FNYEAQ. CDR3 nucleotides: TGTGCCAGCAGCCGAACAGGTCCAGATACGCAGTATTTT. Translation gives CASSRTGPDTQYF.